A single sample is the source of the 5 T cell receptor beta chains below, sequenced in a study of T cell repertoires in cytomegalovirus infection. Antigen specificity for these receptors is unknown. One entry per CDR3 protein results from TCRdb running MiXCR on the reads. The sample includes about 310,000 distinct CDR3 sequences, just under 25% seen only once; the top ten take 10% to 15%. The input for sequencing was cultured PBMCs, taken from culture after CMV antigen stimulation. Receptors originate from a human donor in good health (CMV status not recorded). Some clones in this sample may be carry-over from other donors' samples.

The chain links TRBV11-2 to TRBJ2-1; 7 positions match TRBD2. Losses at the gene ends were 5 bases for V and 9 bases for J; bases not matched to a gene: 19. The germline V gene encodes CDR1 SGHAT and CDR2 FQNNGV. CDR3 length equals 17 residues. The CDR3 reads CASSQPWGGRRGSEQFF. The DNA for the CDR3 is TGTGCCAGCAGCCAACCGTGGGGAGGGAGAAGGGGATCTGAGCAGTTCTTC.

This clonotype was seen ten or more times. The chain recombines TRBV7-6 with TRBJ2-7; weak D call: TRBD2 (5 bases). This CDR3 region has 15 residues. Germline CDR1 reads SGHVS; CDR2 reads FNYEAQ. V was pared by 6 bases and J by 3 bases, with 18 bases between. The CDR3 spells CASSHPGSRDYEQYF. The CDR3, as DNA: TGTGCCAGCAGTCATCCGGGTTCCCGGGACTACGAGCAGTACTTC. The full variable domain, with the rest looked up from reference TRBV7-6 and TRBJ2-7, is GAGVSQSPRYKVTKRGQDVALRCDPISGHVSLYWYRQALGQGPEFLTYFNYEAQQDKSGLPNDRFSAERPEGSISTLTIQRTEQRDSAMYRCASSHPGSRDYEQYFGPGTRLTVT.

The V call is TRBV7-2, the J call TRBJ2-2; D gene uncertain. The V gene lost 5 bases and the J gene lost 3 bases, with 13 bases spanning the gap. This CDR3 comprises 15 residues. Germline V gives CDR1 SGHTA, CDR2 FQGNSA. DNA of the CDR3: TGTGCCAGCAGCGCCAGACGGTCCCACACCGGGGAGCTGTTTTTT. Residues: CASSARRSHTGELFF.

This clonotype has at least ten counts. V gene TRBV7-8 combines with J gene TRBJ2-1, with a weak D call TRBD2 (6 bases). V was pared by 5 bases and J by 0 bases, with 20 bases between. CDR1 SGHVS and CDR2 FQNEAQ come from the germline V gene. The CDR3 loop spans 18 amino acids. The chain's CDR3 is CASSIFLTSSSSYNEQFF. In DNA form, the CDR3 reads TGTGCCAGCAGCATCTTCCTAACTAGCTCTAGCTCCTACAATGAGCAGTTCTTC.

The chain is built from TRBV6-1 and TRBJ1-3, with D hard to call. CDR1 is MNHNS, CDR2 SASEGT, per germline. V shed 6 bases and J shed 0 bases, with 15 bases lying between them. There are 16 residues in the CDR3. CDR3 DNA: TGTGCCAGCAGCCTCGGCAGCCGATCCTCTGGAAACACCATATATTTT. This gives the protein CASSLGSRSSGNTIYF.